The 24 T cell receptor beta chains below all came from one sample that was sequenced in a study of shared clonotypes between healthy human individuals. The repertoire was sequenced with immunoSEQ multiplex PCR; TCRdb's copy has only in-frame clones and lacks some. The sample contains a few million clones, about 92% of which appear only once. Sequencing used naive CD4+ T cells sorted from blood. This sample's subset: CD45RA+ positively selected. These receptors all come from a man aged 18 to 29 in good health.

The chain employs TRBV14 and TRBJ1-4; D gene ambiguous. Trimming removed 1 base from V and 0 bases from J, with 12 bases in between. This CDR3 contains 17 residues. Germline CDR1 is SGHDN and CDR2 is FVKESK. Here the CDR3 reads CASSQVTGPTTNEKLFF. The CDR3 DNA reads TGTGCCAGCAGCCAAGTAACCGGGCCAACAACTAATGAAAAACTGTTTTTT.

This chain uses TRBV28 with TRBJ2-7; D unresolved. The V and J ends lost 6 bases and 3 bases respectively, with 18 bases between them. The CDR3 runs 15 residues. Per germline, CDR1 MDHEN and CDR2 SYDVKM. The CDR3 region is CASSPPDVYNYEQYF. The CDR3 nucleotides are TGTGCCAGCAGCCCTCCTGACGTCTACAACTACGAGCAGTACTTC.

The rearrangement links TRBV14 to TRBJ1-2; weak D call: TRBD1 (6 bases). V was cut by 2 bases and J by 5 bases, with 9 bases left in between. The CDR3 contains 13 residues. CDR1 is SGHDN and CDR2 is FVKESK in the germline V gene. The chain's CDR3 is CASSQQGWYGYTF. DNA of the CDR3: TGTGCCAGCAGCCAACAGGGGTGGTATGGCTACACCTTC. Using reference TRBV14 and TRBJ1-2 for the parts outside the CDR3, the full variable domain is EAGVTQFPSHSVIEKGQTVTLRCDPISGHDNLYWYRRVMGKEIKFLLHFVKESKQDESGMPNNRFLAERTGGTYSTLKVQPAELEDSGVYFCASSQQGWYGYTFGSGTRLTVV.

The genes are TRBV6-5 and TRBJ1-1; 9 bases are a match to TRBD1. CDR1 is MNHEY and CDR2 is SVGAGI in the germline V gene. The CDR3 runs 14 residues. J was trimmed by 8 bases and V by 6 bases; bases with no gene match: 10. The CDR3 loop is CASRRGQGGGEAFF. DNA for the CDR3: TGTGCCAGCAGGCGGGGACAGGGCGGAGGAGAAGCTTTCTTT.

CDR3 loop: CASSAYNQPQHF. In DNA, the CDR3 is TGCGCCAGCAGTGCATACAATCAGCCCCAGCATTTT. V gene TRBV10-2 combines with J gene TRBJ1-5; D ambiguous. There are 12 residues in the CDR3. Between the trimmed V and J ends, which lost 4 bases and 3 bases, there was a span of 4 bases. CDR1 is WSHSY and CDR2 is SAAADI in the germline V gene.

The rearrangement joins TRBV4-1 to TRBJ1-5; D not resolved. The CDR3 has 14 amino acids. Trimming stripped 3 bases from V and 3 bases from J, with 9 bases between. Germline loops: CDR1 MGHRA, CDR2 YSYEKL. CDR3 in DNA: TGCGCCAGCAGCCAGAGAGGCCCCAATCAGCCCCAGCATTTT. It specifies CASSQRGPNQPQHF.

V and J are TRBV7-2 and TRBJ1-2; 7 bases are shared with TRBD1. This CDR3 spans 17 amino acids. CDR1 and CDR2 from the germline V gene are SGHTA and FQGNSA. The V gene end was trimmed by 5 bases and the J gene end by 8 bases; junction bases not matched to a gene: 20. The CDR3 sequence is CASSGLGQRTAMAGYTF. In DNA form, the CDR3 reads TGTGCCAGCAGCGGCCTGGGACAGCGGACGGCTATGGCGGGCTACACCTTC.

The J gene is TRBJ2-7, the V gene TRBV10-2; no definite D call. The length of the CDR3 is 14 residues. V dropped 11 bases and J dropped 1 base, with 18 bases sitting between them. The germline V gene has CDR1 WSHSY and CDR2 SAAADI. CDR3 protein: CASKVGSASYEQYF. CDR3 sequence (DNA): TGCGCCTCCAAGGTAGGGTCGGCGTCCTACGAGCAGTACTTC.

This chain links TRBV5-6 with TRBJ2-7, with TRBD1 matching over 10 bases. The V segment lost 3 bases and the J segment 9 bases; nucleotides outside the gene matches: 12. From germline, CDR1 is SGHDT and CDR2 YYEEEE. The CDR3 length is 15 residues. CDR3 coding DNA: TGTGCCAGCAGCTACCGGGACAGGGGAGGTGGGGGGCAGTACTTC. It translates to CASSYRDRGGGGQYF.

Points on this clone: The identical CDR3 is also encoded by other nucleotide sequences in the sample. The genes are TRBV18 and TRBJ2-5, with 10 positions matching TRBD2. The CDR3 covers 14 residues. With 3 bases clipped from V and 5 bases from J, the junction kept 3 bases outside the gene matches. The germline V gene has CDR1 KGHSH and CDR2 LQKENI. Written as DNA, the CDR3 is TGTGCCAGCTCACCGGGACTAGCGCGGGAGACCCAGTACTTC. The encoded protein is CASSPGLARETQYF.

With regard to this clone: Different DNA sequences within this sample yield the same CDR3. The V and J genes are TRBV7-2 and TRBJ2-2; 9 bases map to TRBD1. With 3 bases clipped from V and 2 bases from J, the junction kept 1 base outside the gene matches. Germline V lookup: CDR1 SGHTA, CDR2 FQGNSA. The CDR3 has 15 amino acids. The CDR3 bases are TGTGCCAGCAGCTTGGGACAGGGCAACACCGGGGAGCTGTTTTTT. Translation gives CASSLGQGNTGELFF. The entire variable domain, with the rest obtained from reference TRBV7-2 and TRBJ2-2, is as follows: GAGVSQSPSNKVTEKGKDVELRCDPISGHTALYWYRQSLGQGLEFLIYFQGNSAPDKSGLPSDRFSAERTGGSVSTLTIQRTQQEDSAVYLCASSLGQGNTGELFFGEGSRLTVL.

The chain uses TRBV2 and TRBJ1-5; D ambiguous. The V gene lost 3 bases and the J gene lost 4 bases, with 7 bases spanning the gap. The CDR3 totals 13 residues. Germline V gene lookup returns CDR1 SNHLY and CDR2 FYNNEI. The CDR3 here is CASSDYGNQPQHF. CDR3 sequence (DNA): TGTGCCAGCAGTGATTACGGAAATCAGCCCCAGCATTTT.

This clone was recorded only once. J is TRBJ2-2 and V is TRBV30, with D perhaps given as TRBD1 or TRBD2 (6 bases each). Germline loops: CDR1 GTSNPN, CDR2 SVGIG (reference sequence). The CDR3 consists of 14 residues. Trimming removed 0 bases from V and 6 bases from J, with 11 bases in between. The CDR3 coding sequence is TGTGCCTGGAGTGTACTCGGGGGCGCCGGGGAGCTGTTTTTT. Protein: CAWSVLGGAGELFF. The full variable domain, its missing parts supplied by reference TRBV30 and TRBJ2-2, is SQTIHQWPATLVQPVGSPLSLECTVEGTSNPNLYWYRQAAGRGLQLLFYSVGIGQISSEVPQNLSASRPQDRQFILSSKKLLLSDSGFYLCAWSVLGGAGELFFGEGSRLTVL.

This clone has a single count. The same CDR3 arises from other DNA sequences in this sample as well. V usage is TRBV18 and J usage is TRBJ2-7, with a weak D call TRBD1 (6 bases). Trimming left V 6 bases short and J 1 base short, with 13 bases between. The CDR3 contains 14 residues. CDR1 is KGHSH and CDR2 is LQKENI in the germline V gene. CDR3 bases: TGTGCCAGCTCTACCGGGACATCTTCCTACGAGCAGTACTTC. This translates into CASSTGTSSYEQYF. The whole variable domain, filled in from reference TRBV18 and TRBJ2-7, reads NAGVMQNPRHLVRRRGQEARLRCSPMKGHSHVYWYRQLPEEGLKFMVYLQKENIIDESGMPKERFSAEFPKEGPSILRIQQVVRGDSAAYFCASSTGTSSYEQYFGPGTRLTVT.

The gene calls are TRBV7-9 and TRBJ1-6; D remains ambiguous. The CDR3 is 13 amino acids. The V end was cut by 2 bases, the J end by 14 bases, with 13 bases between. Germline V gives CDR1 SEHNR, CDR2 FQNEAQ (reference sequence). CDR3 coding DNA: TGTGCCAGCAGCTTAAGGGAATCAATCGCCCTCCACTTT. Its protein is CASSLRESIALHF.

The CDR3: CASSEGPIGNEQFF. In nucleotides, the CDR3 is TGTGCCAGCAGTGAAGGGCCAATAGGCAATGAGCAGTTCTTC. The J gene is TRBJ2-1, the V gene TRBV2; D is uncertain. The CDR3 is 14 amino acids. Looked up from germline, CDR1 is SNHLY and CDR2 is FYNNEI. Trimming took off 1 base at V and 6 bases at J, with 10 bases between the two ends.

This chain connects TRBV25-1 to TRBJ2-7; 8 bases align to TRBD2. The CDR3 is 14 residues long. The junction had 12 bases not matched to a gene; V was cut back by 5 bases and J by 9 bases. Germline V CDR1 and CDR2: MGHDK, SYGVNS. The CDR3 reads CASSNSGSVFRQYF. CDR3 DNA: TGTGCCAGCAGTAACAGCGGGAGTGTCTTCCGGCAGTACTTC.

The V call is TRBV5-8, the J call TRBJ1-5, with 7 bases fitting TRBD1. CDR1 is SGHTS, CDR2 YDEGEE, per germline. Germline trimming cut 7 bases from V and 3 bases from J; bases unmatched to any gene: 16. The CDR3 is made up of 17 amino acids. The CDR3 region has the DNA TGTGCCAGCCGAGTAGAAAGGGGAGGGGGCCCCAATCAGCCCCAGCATTTT. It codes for CASRVERGGGPNQPQHF.

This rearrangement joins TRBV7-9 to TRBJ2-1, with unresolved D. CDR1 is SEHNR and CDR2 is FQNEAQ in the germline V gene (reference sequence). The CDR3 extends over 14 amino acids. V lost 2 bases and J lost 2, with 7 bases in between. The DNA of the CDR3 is TGTGCCAGCAGCTTACGGCACCCCTACAATGAGCAGTTCTTC. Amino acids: CASSLRHPYNEQFF.

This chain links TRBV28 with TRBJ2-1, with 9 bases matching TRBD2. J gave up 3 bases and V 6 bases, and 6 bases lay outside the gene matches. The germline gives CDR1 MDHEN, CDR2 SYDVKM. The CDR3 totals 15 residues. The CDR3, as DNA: TGTGCCAGCAGCCAAGCGGGGGGCCGCTACAATGAGCAGTTCTTC. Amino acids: CASSQAGGRYNEQFF.

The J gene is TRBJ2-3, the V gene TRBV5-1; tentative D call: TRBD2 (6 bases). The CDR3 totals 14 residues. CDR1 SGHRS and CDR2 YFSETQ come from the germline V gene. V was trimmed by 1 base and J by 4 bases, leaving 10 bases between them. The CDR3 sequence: CASSLSGEADTQYF. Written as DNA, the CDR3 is TGCGCCAGCAGCTTGTCGGGGGAGGCAGATACGCAGTATTTT.

DNA for the CDR3: TGTGCCAGCAGCTTACGGGGGCAGAACTATGGCTACACCTTC. Its protein product is CASSLRGQNYGYTF. The chain carries TRBV11-2 and TRBJ1-2, with D possibly matching TRBD1 (6 bases). V shed 2 bases and J shed 2 bases, with 9 bases lying between them. This CDR3 is built from 14 residues. Germline CDR1 reads SGHAT; CDR2 reads FQNNGV.

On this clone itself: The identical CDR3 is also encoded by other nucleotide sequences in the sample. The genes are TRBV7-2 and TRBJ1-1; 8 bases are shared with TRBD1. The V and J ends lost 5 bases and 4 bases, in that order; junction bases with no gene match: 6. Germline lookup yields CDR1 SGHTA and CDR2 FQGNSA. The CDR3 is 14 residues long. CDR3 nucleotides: TGTGCCAGCAGCCCACAGGGGGGTGGCACTGAAGCTTTCTTT. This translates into CASSPQGGGTEAFF.

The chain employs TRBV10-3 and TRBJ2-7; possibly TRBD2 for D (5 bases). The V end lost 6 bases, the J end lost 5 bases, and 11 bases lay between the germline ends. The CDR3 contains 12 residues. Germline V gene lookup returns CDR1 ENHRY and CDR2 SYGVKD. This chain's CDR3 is CAIRGSGDEQYF. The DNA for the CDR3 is TGTGCCATCAGGGGATCCGGGGACGAGCAGTACTTC.